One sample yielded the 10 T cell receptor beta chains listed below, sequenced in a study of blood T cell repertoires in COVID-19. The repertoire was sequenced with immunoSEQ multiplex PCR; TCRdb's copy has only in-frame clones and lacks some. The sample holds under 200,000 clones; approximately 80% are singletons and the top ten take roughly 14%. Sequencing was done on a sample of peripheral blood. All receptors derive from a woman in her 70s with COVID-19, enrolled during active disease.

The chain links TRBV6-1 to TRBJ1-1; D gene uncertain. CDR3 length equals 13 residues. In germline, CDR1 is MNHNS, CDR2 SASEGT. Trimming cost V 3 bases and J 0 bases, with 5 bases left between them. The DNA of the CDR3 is TGTGCCAGCAGTGATGGGCTGAACACTGAAGCTTTCTTT. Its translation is CASSDGLNTEAFF.

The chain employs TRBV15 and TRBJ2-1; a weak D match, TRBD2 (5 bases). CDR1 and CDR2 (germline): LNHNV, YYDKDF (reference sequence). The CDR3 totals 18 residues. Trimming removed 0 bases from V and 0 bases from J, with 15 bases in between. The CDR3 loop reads CATSRDPSGISSYNEQFF. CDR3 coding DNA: TGTGCCACCAGCAGAGATCCTTCGGGGATAAGCTCCTACAATGAGCAGTTCTTC.

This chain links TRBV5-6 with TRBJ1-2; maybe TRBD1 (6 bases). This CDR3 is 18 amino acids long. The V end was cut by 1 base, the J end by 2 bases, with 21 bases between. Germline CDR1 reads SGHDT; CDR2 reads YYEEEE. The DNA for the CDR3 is TGTGCCAGCAGCTTGTTTCAGGGGCCGAAGAAAATCAACTATGGCTACACCTTC. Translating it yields CASSLFQGPKKINYGYTF.

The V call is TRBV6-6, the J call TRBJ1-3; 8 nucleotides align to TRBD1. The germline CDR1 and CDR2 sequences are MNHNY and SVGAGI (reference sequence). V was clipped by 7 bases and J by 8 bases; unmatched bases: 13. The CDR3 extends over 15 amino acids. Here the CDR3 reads CASIGGQGISDTIYF. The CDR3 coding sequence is TGTGCCAGCATAGGAGGACAGGGCATATCGGACACCATATATTTT.

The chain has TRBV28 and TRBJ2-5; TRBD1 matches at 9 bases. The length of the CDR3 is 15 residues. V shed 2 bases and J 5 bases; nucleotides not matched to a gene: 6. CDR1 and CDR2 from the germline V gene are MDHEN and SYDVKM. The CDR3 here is CASSLITGGRETQYF. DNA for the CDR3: TGTGCCAGCAGTTTAATAACAGGGGGCAGGGAGACCCAGTACTTC.

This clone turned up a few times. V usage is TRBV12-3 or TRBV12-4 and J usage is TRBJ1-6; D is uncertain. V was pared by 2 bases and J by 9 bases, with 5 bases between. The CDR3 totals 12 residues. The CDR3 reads CASSLRSSPLHF. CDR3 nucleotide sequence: TGTGCCAGCAGTTTAAGGAGTTCACCCCTCCACTTT.

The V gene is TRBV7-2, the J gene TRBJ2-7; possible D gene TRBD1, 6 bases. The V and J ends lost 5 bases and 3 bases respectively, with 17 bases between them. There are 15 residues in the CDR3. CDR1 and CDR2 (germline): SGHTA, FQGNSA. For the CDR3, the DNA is TGTGCCAGCAGCCTCTACGCAGGGGAAGGCTACGAGCAGTACTTC. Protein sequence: CASSLYAGEGYEQYF.

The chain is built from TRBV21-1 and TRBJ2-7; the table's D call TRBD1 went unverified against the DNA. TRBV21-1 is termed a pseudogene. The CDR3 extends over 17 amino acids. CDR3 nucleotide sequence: TGTGCCAGCAGCAAGCCCAAGGGGTCCCAAGGCCTTTACGAGCAGTACTTC. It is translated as CASSKPKGSQGLYEQYF.

The CDR3 loop reads CASSARGGIGINEQFF. CDR3 sequence (DNA): TGTGCCAGCAGCGCCCGAGGGGGCATCGGAATTAATGAGCAGTTCTTC. The chain links TRBV9 to TRBJ2-1; TRBD1 aligns across 7 bases. The V gene's germline CDR1 is SGDLS and CDR2 YYNGEE. The CDR3 is made up of 16 amino acids. V lost 3 bases to trimming and J lost 7 bases; unmatched junction nucleotides: 13.

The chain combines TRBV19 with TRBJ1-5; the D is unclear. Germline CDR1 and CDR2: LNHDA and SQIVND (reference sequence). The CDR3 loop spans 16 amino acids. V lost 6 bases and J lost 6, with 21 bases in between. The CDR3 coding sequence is TGTGCCAGTAGCACCAAGCCGGGAGGGTCGGTTCAGCCCCAGCATTTT. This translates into CASSTKPGGSVQPQHF.